This entry lists 10 T cell receptor beta chains sequenced from one sample in a study of response to subunit inactivated influenza vaccine. TCRdb recomputed calls from the RT-PCR reads with MiXCR, one row per CDR3 protein. This table holds around 580,000 distinct CDR3 sequences, about 14% found once. Material: PBMCs from blood, obtained 11 to 12 days after vaccination. Every receptor here comes from a man between 50 and 59 years old who received an inactivated influenza vaccine.

A few counts support this clonotype. The junction does not match germline at one end; this may be a read error. The rearrangement uses TRBV6-1 and TRBJ1-4; D gene ambiguous. The V gene's germline CDR1 is MNHNS and CDR2 SASEGT. The CDR3 sequence is 14 residues long. This CDR3 reads CASSEGWGNEKLFF. The CDR3 bases are TGTGCCAGCAGCGAAGGTTGGGGTAATGAAAAACTGTTTTTT.

J is TRBJ2-7 and V is TRBV6-5, with a weak D call TRBD1 (6 bases). The ends were cut back, 2 bases at V and 3 bases at J, with 14 bases in the middle. CDR3 size: 15 residues. The germline CDR1 and CDR2 sequences are MNHEY and SVGAGI. For the CDR3, the DNA is TGTGCCAGCAGTTACGTAGGGGGTGATTACTACGAGCAGTACTTC. Its protein product is CASSYVGGDYYEQYF.

This clonotype has at least ten counts. The rearrangement joins TRBV20-1 to TRBJ2-7, with D possibly being TRBD1 (5 bases). V lost 2 bases to trimming and J lost 2 bases, with 10 bases between them. CDR1 and CDR2 from the germline V gene are DFQATT and SNEGSKA (reference sequence). The CDR3 runs 13 residues. CDR3 coding DNA: TGCAGTGCTAGACAGGGCCCCACCTACGAGCAGTACTTC. It codes for CSARQGPTYEQYF.

V usage is TRBV3-1 and J usage is TRBJ2-3; 9 bases fit TRBD2. This CDR3 is built from 17 residues. CDR1 is LGHDT, CDR2 YNNKEL, per germline (reference sequence). V lost 5 bases, J lost 2 bases, and 11 bases stayed unmatched. CDR3 sequence: CASSARLAADNTDTQYF. The CDR3 bases are TGTGCCAGCAGCGCCCGACTAGCGGCCGACAACACAGATACGCAGTATTTT.

CDR3 nucleotides: TGCAGTGCTACTGACGGCGGAAGGGGGGGCGAGCAGTACTTC. It encodes CSATDGGRGGEQYF. This chain links TRBV20-1 with TRBJ2-7; possibly TRBD2 for D (7 bases). The CDR3 has 14 amino acids. Per the germline V gene, CDR1 is DFQATT and CDR2 is SNEGSKA (reference sequence). Trimming removed 4 bases at V and 6 bases at J, with 19 bases between.

This clonotype was detected only a few times. Here the CDR3 reads CASSSGQGAPYGYTF. The CDR3, as DNA: TGTGCCAGCAGTTCGGGACAGGGAGCCCCCTATGGCTACACCTTC. This sequence joins TRBV6-5 and TRBJ1-2, with 9 positions matching TRBD1. The CDR3 totals 15 residues. The junction had 7 bases not matched to a gene; V was cut back by 4 bases and J by 4 bases. CDR1 and CDR2 (germline): MNHEY, SVGAGI.

This clonotype came up a few times. V usage is TRBV5-1 and J usage is TRBJ2-1; D possibly corresponds to TRBD1 (6 bases). CDR1 is SGHRS, CDR2 YFSETQ, per germline. Trimming cost V 4 bases and J 5 bases, with 13 bases left between them. The CDR3 covers 14 residues. The CDR3 DNA is TGCGCCAGCAGCATAGGACAGCGCGACAATGAGCAGTTCTTC. As protein: CASSIGQRDNEQFF.

This clonotype was picked up a small number of times. CDR3 bases: TGTGCCAGCCACCTTGGGAGCGGGAGGGCCATCAATGAGCAGTTCTTC. It encodes CASHLGSGRAINEQFF. The genes are TRBV12-3 or TRBV12-4 and TRBJ2-1; TRBD2 matches at 10 bases. This CDR3 has 16 amino acids. J gave up 6 bases and V 8 bases, and 13 bases lay outside the gene matches.

The gene calls are TRBV7-9 and TRBJ2-1, with D unresolved. V lost 3 bases and J 0 bases, leaving 12 bases between the germline ends. In germline, CDR1 is SEHNR, CDR2 FQNEAQ (reference sequence). The CDR3 is 16 residues long. CDR3 residues: CASSFGLYSSYNEQFF. Here the CDR3 DNA reads TGTGCCAGCAGCTTCGGGCTTTACAGCTCCTACAATGAGCAGTTCTTC. Full variable domain (outside the CDR3, taken from reference TRBV7-9 and TRBJ2-1): DTGVSQNPRHKITKRGQNVTFRCDPISEHNRLYWYRQTLGQGPEFLTYFQNEAQLEKSRLLSDRFSAERPKGSFSTLEIQRTEQGDSAMYLCASSFGLYSSYNEQFFGPGTRLTVL.

The V and J genes are TRBV20-1 and TRBJ2-2; D is possibly TRBD1 or TRBD2 (6 bases each). V was shortened by 3 bases and J by 7 bases, with 15 bases between the two germline ends. CDR1 and CDR2 from the germline V gene are DFQATT and SNEGSKA (reference sequence). This CDR3 contains 14 residues. The CDR3 region has the DNA TGCAGTGCTAGGAAGGGGGGTCGGGTCGGGGAGCTGTTTTTT. Protein sequence: CSARKGGRVGELFF.